The T cell receptor beta chain under discussion was sequenced for a study of CD8 T cells in Susac syndrome. Sequencing of TCR beta drew on CD8+ and CD4+ T cells from blood. TEMRA cells were enriched by FACS, and CD4+ and CD8+ T cells were negatively isolated. Random hexamers served to reverse transcribe roughly 0.45 to 1 ug RNA. Amplification of TCR beta CDR3 was carried out by immunoSEQ multiplex PCR, which covered 54 Vbeta and 13 Jbeta segments. TCRdb re-called the immunoSEQ multiplex PCR reads through MiXCR, storing one row per CDR3 protein. The sample consists of around 180,000 distinct CDR3 sequences, 95% of them appearing once. The sequence derives from a human donor with multiple sclerosis. What was sequenced was CD8+ T cells from PBMCs.

The CDR3 protein is CASSLTAHLNYGYTF. For the CDR3, the DNA is TGTGCCAGCAGCTTAACCGCACATTTAAACTATGGCTACACCTTC. The rearrangement links TRBV7-3 to TRBJ1-2, with D unclear. The CDR3 is 15 amino acids. V gave up 0 bases and J gave up 2 bases, with 10 bases separating them. Germline assignment: CDR1 SGHTA and CDR2 FQGTGA.